The source of this TCR beta chain is a study of cytomegalovirus exposure and HLA in healthy donors. Study-wide findings and caveats: In vitro work confirmed that a few CMV-associated chains recognize CMV antigens. A link between a missense DCLRE1C variant and TCR beta V- and J-gene trimming emerged from a later analysis. Further analysis, carried out later, found HLA-associated TCR beta chains more clonally expanded than equally common other chains. Roughly uniform depth of sequencing across donors was assumed in presence/absence analyses.

The CDR3 totals 15 residues. Germline V gene lookup returns CDR1 ENHRY and CDR2 SYGVKD. V shed 8 bases, J shed 2 bases, and the junction held 9 bases outside the gene matches. To note about this clone: Its antigen is not known.

It was with 60 Vbeta and 13 Jbeta primers that the PCR ran. Profiling relied on immunoSEQ multiplex PCR, and the TCRdb table lists in-frame clones only, not all of them. Of under 150,000 clones listed, around 78% are singletons. This sequence joins TRBV10-3 and TRBJ2-7; the match to TRBD1 covers 10 bases. The sequenced material came from PBMCs. The TCR comes from a man aged 35-49 years in good health and CMV-seronegative. The CDR3 region has the DNA TGTGCCATCCAATCCCCGACAGGGGGCGCCTACGAGCAGTACTTC. It codes for CAIQSPTGGAYEQYF.